This T cell receptor beta chain was recorded in a study of response to subunit inactivated influenza vaccine. Overall study findings and caveats: Few new T cells, the authors suggested, are recruited by each seasonal influenza vaccination.

This clonotype was counted at least ten times. The target antigen is unknown. TCRdb re-derived calls from the RT-PCR reads in MiXCR, one entry per CDR3 protein. The sample holds over 650,000 distinct CDR3 sequences; less than 20% are singletons and the top ten take 11%. The V and J ends lost 10 bases and 4 bases, in that order; junction bases with no gene match: 12. From germline, CDR1 is MNHEY and CDR2 SVGEGT. This CDR3 spans 15 amino acids. This chain joins TRBV6-2 or TRBV6-3 and TRBJ2-1; 8 bases are shared with TRBD2. The origin of this receptor is a man aged 50-60 years who received an inactivated influenza vaccine. Sequencing used PBMCs from blood, obtained more than 4 days after vaccination. CDR3 sequence: CATKLTGGPYNEQFF. The CDR3 bases are TGTGCCACCAAGTTAACGGGAGGGCCATACAATGAGCAGTTCTTC.